A single sample is the source of the 5 T cell receptor beta chains below, sequenced in a study of shared clonotypes between healthy human individuals. Method: immunoSEQ multiplex PCR; TCRdb's copy keeps in-frame clones and lacks some. Of about 490,000 clones in the sample, around 78% were seen once. Sequencing was done on a sample of PBMCs. The receptors were sampled from a woman in her 40s in good health. Some clones in this sample may be carry-over from other donors' samples.

The CDR3 sequence is CASSLSGNSGPQHF. CDR3 DNA sequence: TGTGCCAGCTCACTATCAGGGAACTCGGGGCCCCAGCATTTT. The gene calls are TRBV18 and TRBJ1-5, with TRBD1 as a possible D gene (5 bases). V was clipped by 4 bases and J by 9 bases, with 16 bases between them. CDR1 is KGHSH and CDR2 is LQKENI in the germline V gene. This CDR3 has 14 amino acids. The full variable domain, its missing parts supplied by reference TRBV18 and TRBJ1-5, is NAGVMQNPRHLVRRRGQEARLRCSPMKGHSHVYWYRQLPEEGLKFMVYLQKENIIDESGMPKERFSAEFPKEGPSILRIQQVVRGDSAAYFCASSLSGNSGPQHFGDGTRLSIL.

The chain is built from TRBV11-1 and TRBJ1-2; weak D call: TRBD1 (5 bases). Germline V lookup: CDR1 SGHAT, CDR2 FQDESV (reference sequence). V was clipped by 3 bases and J by 8 bases, with 10 bases between them. The CDR3 totals 12 residues. The CDR3 region has the DNA TGTGCCAGCAGCTTCCAGGGAGGAGGCTACACCTTC. Translated: CASSFQGGGYTF. Variable domain in full (rest from reference TRBV11-1 and TRBJ1-2): EAEVAQSPRYKITEKSQAVAFWCDPISGHATLYWYRQILGQGPELLVQFQDESVVDDSQLPKDRFSAERLKGVDSTLKIQPAELGDSAMYLCASSFQGGGYTFGSGTRLTVV.

The rearrangement links TRBV7-9 to TRBJ1-1; no clear D gene. CDR1 SEHNR and CDR2 FQNEAQ come from the germline V gene (reference sequence). Between the trimmed V and J ends, which lost 5 bases and 5 bases, there was a span of 9 bases. The CDR3 is made up of 12 amino acids. CDR3 region: CASSQHRTEAFF. In DNA, the CDR3 is TGTGCCAGCAGCCAGCACCGGACTGAAGCTTTCTTT.

On this clone: The sample holds other DNA sequences that translate to the same CDR3. V is TRBV5-1 and J is TRBJ1-4; 9 nucleotides match TRBD1. The CDR3 has 15 residues. Germline V CDR1 and CDR2: SGHRS, YFSETQ. V trimming: 0 bases; J trimming: 7 bases; junction bases outside the gene matches: 4. CDR3 sequence reads: CASSLAGTGSEKLFF. The CDR3 DNA reads TGCGCCAGCAGCTTGGCCGGGACAGGGTCTGAAAAACTGTTTTTT.

This clone has just one count. This chain uses TRBV4-1 with TRBJ2-7; the match to TRBD1 covers 8 bases. Germline V CDR1 and CDR2: MGHRA, YSYEKL. The CDR3 consists of 14 residues. V dropped 5 bases and J dropped 3; count of bases not matched to a gene: 6. DNA for the CDR3: TGCGCCAGCAGCTTTGACAGGGGAATCTACGAGCAGTACTTC. It codes for CASSFDRGIYEQYF.